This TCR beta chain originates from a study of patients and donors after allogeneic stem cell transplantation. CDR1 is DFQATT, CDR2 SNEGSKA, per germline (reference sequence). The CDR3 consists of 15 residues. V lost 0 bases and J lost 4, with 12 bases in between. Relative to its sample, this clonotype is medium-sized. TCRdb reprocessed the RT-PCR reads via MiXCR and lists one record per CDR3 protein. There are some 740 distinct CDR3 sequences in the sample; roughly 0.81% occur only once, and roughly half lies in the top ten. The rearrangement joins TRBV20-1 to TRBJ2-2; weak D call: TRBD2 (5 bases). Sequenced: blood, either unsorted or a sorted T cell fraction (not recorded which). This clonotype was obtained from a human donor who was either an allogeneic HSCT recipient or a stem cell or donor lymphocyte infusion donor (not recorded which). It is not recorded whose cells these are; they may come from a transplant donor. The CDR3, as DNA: TGCAGTGCTAGAGAGGGATTGGGAGCCACCGGGGAGCTGTTTTTT. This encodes CSAREGLGATGELFF.